This T cell receptor beta chain was profiled in a study of blood T cell repertoires in COVID-19. Study-wide background: Collection of acute and convalescent COVID-19 samples took place in the United States, Italy and Spain. The cDNA or gDNA used as material had been derived from T cells, B-cell-depleted T cells, or PBMCs.

TCRdb's table, derived via immunoSEQ multiplex PCR, lists solely in-frame clones and lacks some. The sample holds under 350,000 clones, 80% to 90% seen once. CDR1 is LGHNA and CDR2 is YSLEER in the germline V gene. The CDR3 totals 16 residues. Trimming removed 1 base at V and 0 bases at J, with 10 bases between. Participants were aged about 18 to 89 years from about 25 US areas. The rearrangement joins TRBV4-3 to TRBJ1-3, with D possibly TRBD1 on 5 matching bases. This clonotype originated in a middle-aged woman with acute COVID-19. Sequenced sample: PBMCs or T cells enriched from blood (not recorded which). CDR3 coding DNA: TGCGCCAGCAGCCAAGTTCCAGGGTTCTCTGGAAACACCATATATTTT. Translated, it gives CASSQVPGFSGNTIYF.